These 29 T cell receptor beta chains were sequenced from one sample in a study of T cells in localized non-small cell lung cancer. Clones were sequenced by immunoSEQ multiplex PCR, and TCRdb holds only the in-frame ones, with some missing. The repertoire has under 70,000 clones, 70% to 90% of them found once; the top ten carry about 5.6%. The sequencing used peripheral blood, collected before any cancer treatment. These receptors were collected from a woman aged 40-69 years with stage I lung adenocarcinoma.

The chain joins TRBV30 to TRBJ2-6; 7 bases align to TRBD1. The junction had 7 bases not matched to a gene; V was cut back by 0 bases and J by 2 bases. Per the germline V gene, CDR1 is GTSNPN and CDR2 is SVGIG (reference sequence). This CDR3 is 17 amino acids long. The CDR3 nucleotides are TGTGCCTGGAGTGTCAACAGGGGAAGACCTGGGGCCAACGTCCTGACTTTC. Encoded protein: CAWSVNRGRPGANVLTF.

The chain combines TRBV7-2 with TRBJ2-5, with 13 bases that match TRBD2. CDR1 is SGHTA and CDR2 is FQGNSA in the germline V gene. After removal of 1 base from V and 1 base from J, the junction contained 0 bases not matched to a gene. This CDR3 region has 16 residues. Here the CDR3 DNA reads TGTGCCAGCAGCTTAGGACTAGCGGGGGGCCAAGAGACCCAGTACTTC. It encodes CASSLGLAGGQETQYF.

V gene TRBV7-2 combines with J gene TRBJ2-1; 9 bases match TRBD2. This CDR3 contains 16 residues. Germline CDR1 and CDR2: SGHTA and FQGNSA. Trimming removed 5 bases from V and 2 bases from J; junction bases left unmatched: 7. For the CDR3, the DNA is TGTGCCAGCAGCCCAGGATTAGCGGGGGCCTACAATGAGCAGTTCTTC. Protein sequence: CASSPGLAGAYNEQFF.

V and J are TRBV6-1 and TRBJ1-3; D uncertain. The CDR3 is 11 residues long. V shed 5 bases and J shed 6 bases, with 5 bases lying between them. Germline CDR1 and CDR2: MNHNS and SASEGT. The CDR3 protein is CASSYENTIYF. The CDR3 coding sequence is TGTGCCAGCAGTTACGAAAACACCATATATTTT.

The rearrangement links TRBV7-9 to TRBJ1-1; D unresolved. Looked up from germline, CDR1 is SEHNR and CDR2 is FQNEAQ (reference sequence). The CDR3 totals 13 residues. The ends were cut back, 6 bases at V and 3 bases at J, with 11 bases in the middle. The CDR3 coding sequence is TGTGCCAGCAGGCCTGACGGAGACACTGAAGCTTTCTTT. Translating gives CASRPDGDTEAFF.

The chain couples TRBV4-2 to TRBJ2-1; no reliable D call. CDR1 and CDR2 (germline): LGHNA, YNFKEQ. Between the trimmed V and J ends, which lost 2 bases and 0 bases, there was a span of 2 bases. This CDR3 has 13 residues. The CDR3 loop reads CASSQPSYNEQFF. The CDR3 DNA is TGTGCCAGCAGCCAACCCTCCTACAATGAGCAGTTCTTC.

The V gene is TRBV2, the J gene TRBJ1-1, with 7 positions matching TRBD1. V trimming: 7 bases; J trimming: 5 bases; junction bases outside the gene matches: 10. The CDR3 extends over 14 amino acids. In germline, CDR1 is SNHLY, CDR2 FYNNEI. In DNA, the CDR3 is TGTGCCAGCATATTTCAGGGGGGATTAACTGAAGCTTTCTTT. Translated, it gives CASIFQGGLTEAFF.

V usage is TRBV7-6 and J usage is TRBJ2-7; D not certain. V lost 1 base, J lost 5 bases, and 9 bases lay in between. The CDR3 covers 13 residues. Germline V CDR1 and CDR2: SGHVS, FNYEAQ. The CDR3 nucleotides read TGTGCCAGCAGCTTAGTGACTTTTGACGAGCAGTACTTC. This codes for CASSLVTFDEQYF.

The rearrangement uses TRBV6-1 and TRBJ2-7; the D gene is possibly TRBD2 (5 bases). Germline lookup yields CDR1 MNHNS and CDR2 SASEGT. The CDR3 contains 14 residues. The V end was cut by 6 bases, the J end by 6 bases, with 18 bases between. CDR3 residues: CASRTEGMGTEQYF. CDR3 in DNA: TGTGCCAGCAGGACCGAGGGTATGGGTACCGAGCAGTACTTC.

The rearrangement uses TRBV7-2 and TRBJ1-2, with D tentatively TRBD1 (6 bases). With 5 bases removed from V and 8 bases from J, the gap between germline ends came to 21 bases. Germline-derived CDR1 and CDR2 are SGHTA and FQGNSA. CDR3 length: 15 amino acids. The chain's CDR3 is CASSPGGFLRGGYTF. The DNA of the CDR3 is TGTGCCAGCAGCCCCGGGGGCTTCCTGCGAGGAGGCTACACCTTC.

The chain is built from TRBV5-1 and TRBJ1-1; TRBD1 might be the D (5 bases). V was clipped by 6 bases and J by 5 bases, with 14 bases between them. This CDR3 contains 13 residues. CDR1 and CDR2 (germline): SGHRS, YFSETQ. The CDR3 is CASTGGLGTEAFF. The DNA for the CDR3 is TGCGCCAGCACCGGGGGACTAGGAACTGAAGCTTTCTTT.

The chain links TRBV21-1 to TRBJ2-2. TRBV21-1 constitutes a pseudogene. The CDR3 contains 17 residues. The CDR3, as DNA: TGTGCCAGCAGCAAAGCGCGCGGGACACCGAACACCGGGGAGCTGTTTTTT. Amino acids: CASSKARGTPNTGELFF.

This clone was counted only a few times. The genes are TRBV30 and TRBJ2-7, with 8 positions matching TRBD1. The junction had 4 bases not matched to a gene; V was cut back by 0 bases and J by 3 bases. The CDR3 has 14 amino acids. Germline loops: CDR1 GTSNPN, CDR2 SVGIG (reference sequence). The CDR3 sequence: CAWSVGDRGYEQYF. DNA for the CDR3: TGTGCCTGGAGTGTAGGCGACAGGGGCTACGAGCAGTACTTC. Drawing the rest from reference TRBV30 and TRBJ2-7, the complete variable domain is SQTIHQWPATLVQPVGSPLSLECTVEGTSNPNLYWYRQAAGRGLQLLFYSVGIGQISSEVPQNLSASRPQDRQFILSSKKLLLSDSGFYLCAWSVGDRGYEQYFGPGTRLTVT.

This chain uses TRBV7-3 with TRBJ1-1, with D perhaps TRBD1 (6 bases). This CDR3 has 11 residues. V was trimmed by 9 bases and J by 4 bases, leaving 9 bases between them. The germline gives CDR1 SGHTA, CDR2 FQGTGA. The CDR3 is CASRGGTEAFF. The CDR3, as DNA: TGTGCCAGTAGAGGGGGCACTGAAGCTTTCTTT.

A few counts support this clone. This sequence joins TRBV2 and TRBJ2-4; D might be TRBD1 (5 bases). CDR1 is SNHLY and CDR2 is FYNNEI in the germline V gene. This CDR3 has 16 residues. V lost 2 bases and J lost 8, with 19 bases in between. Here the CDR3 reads CASSEQGQISIDIQYF. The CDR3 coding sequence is TGTGCCAGCAGTGAACAGGGCCAAATCTCTATAGACATTCAGTACTTC.

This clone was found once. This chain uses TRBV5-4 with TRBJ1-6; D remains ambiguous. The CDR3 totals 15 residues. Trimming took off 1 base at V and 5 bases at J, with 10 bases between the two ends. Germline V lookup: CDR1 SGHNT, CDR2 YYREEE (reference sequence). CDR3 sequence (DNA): TGTGCCAGCAGCTTGTCCGAGACTAATAATTCACCCCTCCACTTT. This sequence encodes CASSLSETNNSPLHF.

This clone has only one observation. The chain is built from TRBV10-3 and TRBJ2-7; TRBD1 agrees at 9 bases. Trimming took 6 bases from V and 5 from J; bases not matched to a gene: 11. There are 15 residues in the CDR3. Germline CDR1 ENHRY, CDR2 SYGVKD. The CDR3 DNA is TGTGCCATCAGCTTAAACAGGGGGCGCACGGACGAGCAGTACTTC. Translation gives CAISLNRGRTDEQYF.

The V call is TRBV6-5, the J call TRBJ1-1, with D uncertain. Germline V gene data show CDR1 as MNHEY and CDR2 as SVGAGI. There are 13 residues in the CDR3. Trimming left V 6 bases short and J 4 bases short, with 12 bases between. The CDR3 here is CASRRPGSTEAFF. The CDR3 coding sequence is TGTGCCAGCAGGAGGCCCGGGAGCACTGAAGCTTTCTTT.

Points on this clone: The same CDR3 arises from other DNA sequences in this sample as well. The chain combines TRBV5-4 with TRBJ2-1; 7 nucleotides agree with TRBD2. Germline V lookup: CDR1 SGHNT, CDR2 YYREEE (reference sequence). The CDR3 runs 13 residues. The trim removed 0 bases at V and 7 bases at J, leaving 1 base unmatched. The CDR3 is CASSLVGGNEQFF. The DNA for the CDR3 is TGTGCCAGCAGCTTGGTCGGGGGGAATGAGCAGTTCTTC.

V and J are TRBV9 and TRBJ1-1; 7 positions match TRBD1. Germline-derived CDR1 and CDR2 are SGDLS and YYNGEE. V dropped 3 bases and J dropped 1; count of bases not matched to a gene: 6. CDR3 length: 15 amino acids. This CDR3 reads CASSETGLSNTEAFF. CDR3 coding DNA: TGTGCCAGCAGCGAGACAGGGTTATCGAACACTGAAGCTTTCTTT.

The CDR3 spells CASSIGKKQYF. CDR3 nucleotide sequence: TGTGCCAGCAGCATCGGGAAAAAGCAGTACTTC. The V gene is TRBV7-8, the J gene TRBJ2-7; possibly TRBD2 for D (5 bases). Looked up from germline, CDR1 is SGHVS and CDR2 is FQNEAQ. V gave up 5 bases and J gave up 8 bases, with 10 bases separating them. The CDR3 has 11 amino acids.

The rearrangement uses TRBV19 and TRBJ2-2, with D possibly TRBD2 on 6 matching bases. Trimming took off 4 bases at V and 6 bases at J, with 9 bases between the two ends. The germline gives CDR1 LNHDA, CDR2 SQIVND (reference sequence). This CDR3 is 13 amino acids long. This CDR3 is CASSKGGPGELFF. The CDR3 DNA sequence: TGTGCCAGTAGTAAGGGAGGCCCCGGGGAGCTGTTTTTT.

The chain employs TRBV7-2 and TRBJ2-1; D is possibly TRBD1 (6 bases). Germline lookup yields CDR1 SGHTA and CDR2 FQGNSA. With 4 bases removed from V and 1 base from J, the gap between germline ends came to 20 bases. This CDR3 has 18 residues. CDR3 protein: CASSYDYREGKSYNEQFF. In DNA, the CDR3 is TGTGCCAGCAGCTACGACTACAGGGAAGGGAAGTCCTACAATGAGCAGTTCTTC.

The CDR3: CASSTGLLGGTGNTIYF. The CDR3 bases are TGTGCCAGCAGTACAGGGTTGCTGGGGGGAACTGGAAACACCATATATTTT. The chain recombines TRBV7-2 with TRBJ1-3; tentative D call: TRBD1 (6 bases). This CDR3 is 17 amino acids long. The V and J ends lost 6 bases and 2 bases respectively, with 20 bases between them. The germline gives CDR1 SGHTA, CDR2 FQGNSA.

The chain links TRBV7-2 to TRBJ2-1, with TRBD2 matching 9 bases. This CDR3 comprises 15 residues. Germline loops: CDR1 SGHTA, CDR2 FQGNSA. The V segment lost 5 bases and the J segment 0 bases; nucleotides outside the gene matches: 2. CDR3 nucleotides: TGTGCCAGCAGCCTTAGCGGGAGCTCCTACAATGAGCAGTTCTTC. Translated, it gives CASSLSGSSYNEQFF. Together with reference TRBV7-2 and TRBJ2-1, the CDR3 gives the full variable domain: GAGVSQSPSNKVTEKGKDVELRCDPISGHTALYWYRQSLGQGLEFLIYFQGNSAPDKSGLPSDRFSAERTGGSVSTLTIQRTQQEDSAVYLCASSLSGSSYNEQFFGPGTRLTVL.

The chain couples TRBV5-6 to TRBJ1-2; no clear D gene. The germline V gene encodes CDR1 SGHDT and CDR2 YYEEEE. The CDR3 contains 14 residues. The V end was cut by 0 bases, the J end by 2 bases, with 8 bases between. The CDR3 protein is CASSLGWGNYGYTF. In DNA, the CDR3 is TGTGCCAGCAGCTTGGGGTGGGGAAACTATGGCTACACCTTC.

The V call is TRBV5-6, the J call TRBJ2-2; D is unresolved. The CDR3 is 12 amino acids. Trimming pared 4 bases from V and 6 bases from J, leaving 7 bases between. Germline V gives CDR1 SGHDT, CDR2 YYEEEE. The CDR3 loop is CASSPFSGELFF. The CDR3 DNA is TGTGCCAGCAGCCCCTTCTCCGGGGAGCTGTTTTTT. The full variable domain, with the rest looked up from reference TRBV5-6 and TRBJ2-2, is DAGVTQSPTHLIKTRGQQVTLRCSPKSGHDTVSWYQQALGQGPQFIFQYYEEEERQRGNFPDRFSGHQFPNYSSELNVNALLLGDSALYLCASSPFSGELFFGEGSRLTVL.

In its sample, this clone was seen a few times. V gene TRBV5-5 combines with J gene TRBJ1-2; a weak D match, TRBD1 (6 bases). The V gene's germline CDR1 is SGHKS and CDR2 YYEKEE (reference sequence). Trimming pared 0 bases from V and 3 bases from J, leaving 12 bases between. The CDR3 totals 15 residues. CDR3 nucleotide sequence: TGTGCCAGCAGCTTGGAACAGGGCATAGACTATGGCTACACCTTC. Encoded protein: CASSLEQGIDYGYTF.

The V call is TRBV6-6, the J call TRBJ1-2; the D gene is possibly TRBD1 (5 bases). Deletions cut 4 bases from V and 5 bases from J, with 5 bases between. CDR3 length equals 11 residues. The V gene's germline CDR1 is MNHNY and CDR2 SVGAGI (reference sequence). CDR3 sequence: CASSSGYGYTF. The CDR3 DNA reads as TGTGCCAGCAGTTCAGGGTATGGCTACACCTTC.